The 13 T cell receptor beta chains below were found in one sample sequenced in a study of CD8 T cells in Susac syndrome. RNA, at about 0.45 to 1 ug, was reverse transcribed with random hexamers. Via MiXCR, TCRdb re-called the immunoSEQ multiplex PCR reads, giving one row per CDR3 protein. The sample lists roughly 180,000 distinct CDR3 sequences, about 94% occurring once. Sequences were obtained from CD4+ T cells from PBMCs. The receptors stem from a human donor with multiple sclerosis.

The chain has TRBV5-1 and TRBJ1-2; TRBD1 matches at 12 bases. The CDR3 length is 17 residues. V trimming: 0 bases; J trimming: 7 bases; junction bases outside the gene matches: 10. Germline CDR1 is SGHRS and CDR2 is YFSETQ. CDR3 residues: CASSLVLSGQGASGYTF. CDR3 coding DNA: TGCGCCAGCAGCTTGGTTTTGTCGGGACAGGGGGCGAGTGGCTACACCTTC.

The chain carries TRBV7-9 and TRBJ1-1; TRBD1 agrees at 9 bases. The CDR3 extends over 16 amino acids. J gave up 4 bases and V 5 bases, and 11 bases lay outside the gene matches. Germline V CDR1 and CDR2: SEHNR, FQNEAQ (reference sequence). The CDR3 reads CASSPTRGQGITEAFF. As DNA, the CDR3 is TGTGCCAGCAGCCCCACTAGGGGACAGGGCATCACTGAAGCTTTCTTT.

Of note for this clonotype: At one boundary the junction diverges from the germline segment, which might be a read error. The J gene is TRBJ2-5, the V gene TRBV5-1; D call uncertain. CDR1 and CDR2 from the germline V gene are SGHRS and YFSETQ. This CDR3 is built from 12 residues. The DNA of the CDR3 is TGTGCCAGCAGCTTAGTAGGGGAGACCCAGTACTTC. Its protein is CASSLVGETQYF.

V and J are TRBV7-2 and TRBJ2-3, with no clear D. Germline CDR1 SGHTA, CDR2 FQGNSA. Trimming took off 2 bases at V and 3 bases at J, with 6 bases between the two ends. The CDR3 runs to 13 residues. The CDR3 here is CASSLSYTDTQYF. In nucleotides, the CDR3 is TGTGCCAGCAGCTTAAGCTATACAGATACGCAGTATTTT.

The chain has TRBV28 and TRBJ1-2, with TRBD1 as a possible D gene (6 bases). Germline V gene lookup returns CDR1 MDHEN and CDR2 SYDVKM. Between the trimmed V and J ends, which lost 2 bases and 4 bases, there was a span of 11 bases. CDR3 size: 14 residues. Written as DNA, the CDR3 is TGTGCCAGCAGTTTAACTGCGGGGGCCTATGGCTACACCTTC. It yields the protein CASSLTAGAYGYTF.

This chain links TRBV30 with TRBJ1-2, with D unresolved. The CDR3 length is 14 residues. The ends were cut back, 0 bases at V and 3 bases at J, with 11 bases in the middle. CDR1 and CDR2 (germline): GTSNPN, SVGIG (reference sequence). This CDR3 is CAWSVQHTYYGYTF. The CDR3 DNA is TGTGCCTGGAGTGTACAACACACCTACTATGGCTACACCTTC.

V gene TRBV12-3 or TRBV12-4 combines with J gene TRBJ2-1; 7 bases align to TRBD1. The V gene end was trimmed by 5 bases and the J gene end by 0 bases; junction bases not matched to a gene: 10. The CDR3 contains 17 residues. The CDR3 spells CASSPGQVFSSYNEQFF. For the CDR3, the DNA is TGTGCCAGCAGTCCCGGACAGGTTTTTAGCTCCTACAATGAGCAGTTCTTC.

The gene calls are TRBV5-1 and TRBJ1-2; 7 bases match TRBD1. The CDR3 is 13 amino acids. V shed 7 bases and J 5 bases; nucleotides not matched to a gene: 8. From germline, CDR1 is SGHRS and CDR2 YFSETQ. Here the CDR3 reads CASRWDSYYGYTF. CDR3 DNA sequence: TGCGCCAGCCGTTGGGACAGCTATTATGGCTACACCTTC.

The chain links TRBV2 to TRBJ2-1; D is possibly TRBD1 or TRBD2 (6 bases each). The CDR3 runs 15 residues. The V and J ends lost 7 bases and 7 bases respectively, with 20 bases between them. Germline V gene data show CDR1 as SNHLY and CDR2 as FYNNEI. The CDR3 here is CASKGVGGRNNEQFF. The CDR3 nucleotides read TGTGCCAGCAAGGGAGTCGGGGGCAGAAATAATGAGCAGTTCTTC.

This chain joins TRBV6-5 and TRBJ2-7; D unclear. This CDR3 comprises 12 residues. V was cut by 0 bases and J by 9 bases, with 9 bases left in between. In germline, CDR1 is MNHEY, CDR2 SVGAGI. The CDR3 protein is CASSYSKSPQYF. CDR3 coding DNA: TGTGCCAGCAGTTACTCGAAATCCCCGCAGTACTTC.

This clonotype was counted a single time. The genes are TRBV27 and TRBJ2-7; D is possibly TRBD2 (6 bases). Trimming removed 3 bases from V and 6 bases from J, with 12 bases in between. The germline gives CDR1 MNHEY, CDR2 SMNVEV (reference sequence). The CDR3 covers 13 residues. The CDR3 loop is CASSLEGPGEQYF. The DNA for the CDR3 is TGTGCCAGCAGTTTGGAGGGGCCGGGCGAGCAGTACTTC.

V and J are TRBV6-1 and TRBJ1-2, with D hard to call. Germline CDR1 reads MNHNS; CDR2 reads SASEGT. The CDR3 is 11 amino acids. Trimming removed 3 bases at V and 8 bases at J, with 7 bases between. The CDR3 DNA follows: TGTGCCAGCAGTGAGAAAGGCGGCTACACCTTC. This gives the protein CASSEKGGYTF.

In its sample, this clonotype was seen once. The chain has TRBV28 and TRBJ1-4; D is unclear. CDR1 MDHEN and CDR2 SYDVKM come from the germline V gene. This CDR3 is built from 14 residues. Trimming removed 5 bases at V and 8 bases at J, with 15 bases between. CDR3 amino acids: CASSEVALREKLFF. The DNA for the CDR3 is TGTGCCAGCAGTGAAGTAGCGTTAAGGGAAAAACTGTTTTTT.